Below, 5 T cell receptor beta chains from the same sample are listed, as sequenced in a study of chemoradiotherapy in HPV16-positive cancers. Data came from immunoSEQ multiplex PCR; TCRdb stores just in-frame clones and leaves some out. The data contain 25,000 to 30,000 clones, approximately 92% of them seen just once; the ten biggest clones take up 22%. Sequencing was performed on blood, taken from a patient who underwent chemoradiotherapy. These receptors were collected from a human donor with HPV-associated anogenital cancer.

As to this clone: This sample also contains other DNA sequences that code for the same CDR3. This chain connects TRBV28 to TRBJ2-5; 7 bases line up with TRBD2. V shed 3 bases, J shed 2 bases, and the junction held 0 bases outside the gene matches. Looked up from germline, CDR1 is MDHEN and CDR2 is SYDVKM. The CDR3 is made up of 13 amino acids. CDR3 nucleotide sequence: TGTGCCAGCAGTTTGGGAGGGCAAGAGACCCAGTACTTC. Translation: CASSLGGQETQYF.

This clone appeared once. This sequence joins TRBV18 and TRBJ2-1, with 8 bases lining up with TRBD2. The J segment lost 6 bases and the V segment lost 3 bases, leaving 13 bases of the junction unmatched. From germline, CDR1 is KGHSH and CDR2 LQKENI. The CDR3 has 17 amino acids. The CDR3 nucleotides are TGTGCCAGCTCACCCTTCCAGCGGGAGACATTGGGCAATGAGCAGTTCTTC. It specifies CASSPFQRETLGNEQFF.

This sequence joins TRBV18 and TRBJ1-1; no reliable D call. With 5 bases removed from V and 3 bases from J, the gap between germline ends came to 16 bases. The CDR3 length is 15 residues. From germline, CDR1 is KGHSH and CDR2 LQKENI. The CDR3 bases are TGTGCCAGCTCAGGGGTCCAGAGGTCCTACACTGAAGCTTTCTTT. It translates to CASSGVQRSYTEAFF.

The gene calls are TRBV10-1 and TRBJ2-1, with TRBD2 matching 9 bases. The CDR3 is 15 residues long. CDR1 WNHNN and CDR2 SYGVQD come from the germline V gene (reference sequence). J was trimmed by 6 bases and V by 6 bases; bases with no gene match: 9. The CDR3 loop reads CASRGSGRGFNEQFF. The CDR3, as DNA: TGCGCCAGCAGAGGTAGCGGGAGAGGATTCAATGAGCAGTTCTTC.

CDR3 nucleotides: TGTGCCAGCAGTGAAGGACGATATAGCAATCAGCCCCAGCATTTT. Translated, it gives CASSEGRYSNQPQHF. V is TRBV6-1 and J is TRBJ1-5, with D uncertain. From germline, CDR1 is MNHNS and CDR2 SASEGT. This CDR3 has 15 residues. The V end lost 1 base, the J end lost 0 bases, and 7 bases lay between the germline ends.